The entry below gives a single T cell receptor (beta chain) sequence along with its context. The V segment lost 0 bases and the J segment 9 bases; nucleotides outside the gene matches: 10. This CDR3 is built from 16 residues. Germline loops: CDR1 LGHNA, CDR2 YNFKEQ. This specimen belongs to a study of cytomegalovirus exposure and HLA in healthy donors. With 60 Vbeta and 13 Jbeta primers, the PCR was carried out. The data were produced by immunoSEQ multiplex PCR, yet TCRdb's version contains in-frame clones alone and is incomplete. The table includes some 160,000 clones, approximately 80% detected once.

The sequence derives from a man aged 50-59 years in good health and CMV-seropositive. The sequenced sample consisted of PBMCs. The gene calls are TRBV4-2 and TRBJ2-1; 8 bases agree with TRBD2. The CDR3 spells CASSQEGRRGGGEQFF. CDR3 DNA sequence: TGTGCCAGCAGCCAAGAGGGGCGTCGGGGGGGAGGTGAGCAGTTCTTC.